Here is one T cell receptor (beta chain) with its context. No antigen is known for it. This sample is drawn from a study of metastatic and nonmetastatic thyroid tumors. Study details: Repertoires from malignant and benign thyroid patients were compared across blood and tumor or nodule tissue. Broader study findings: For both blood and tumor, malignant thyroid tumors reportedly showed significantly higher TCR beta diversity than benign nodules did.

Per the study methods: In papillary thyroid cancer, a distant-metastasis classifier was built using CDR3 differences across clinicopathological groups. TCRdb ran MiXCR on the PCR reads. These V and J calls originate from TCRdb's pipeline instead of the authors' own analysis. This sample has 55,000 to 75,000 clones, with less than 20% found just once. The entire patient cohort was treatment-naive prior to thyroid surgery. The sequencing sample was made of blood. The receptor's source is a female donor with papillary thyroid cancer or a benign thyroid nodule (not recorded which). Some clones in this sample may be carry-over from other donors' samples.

The CDR3 protein is CASPGTGGTEAFF. The CDR3 bases are TGTGCCAGCCCAGGAACAGGGGGGACTGAAGCTTTCTTT. This chain connects TRBV6-1 to TRBJ1-1, with 8 bases lining up with TRBD1. This CDR3 contains 13 residues. The V gene's germline CDR1 is MNHNS and CDR2 SASEGT. V lost 8 bases and J lost 5; bases outside the gene matches: 7.